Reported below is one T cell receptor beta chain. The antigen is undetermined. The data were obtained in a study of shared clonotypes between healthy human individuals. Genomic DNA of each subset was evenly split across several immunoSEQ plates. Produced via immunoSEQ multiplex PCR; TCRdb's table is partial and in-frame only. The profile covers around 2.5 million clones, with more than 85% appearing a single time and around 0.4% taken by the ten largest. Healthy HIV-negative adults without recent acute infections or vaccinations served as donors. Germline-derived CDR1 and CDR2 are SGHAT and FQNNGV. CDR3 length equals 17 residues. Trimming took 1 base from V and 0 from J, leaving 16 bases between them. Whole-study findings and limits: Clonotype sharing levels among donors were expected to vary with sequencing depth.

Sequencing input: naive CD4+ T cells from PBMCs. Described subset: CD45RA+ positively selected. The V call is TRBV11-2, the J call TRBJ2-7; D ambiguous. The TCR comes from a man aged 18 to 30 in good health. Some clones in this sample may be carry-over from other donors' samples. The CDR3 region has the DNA TGTGCCAGCAGCTTAGCTAGGATTCGGGCAGGCTCCTACGAGCAGTACTTC. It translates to CASSLARIRAGSYEQYF.